This is a list of T cell receptor beta chains from one sample in a study of T cell responses to AZD1222 COVID-19 vaccine. Assay used: immunoSEQ multiplex PCR; TCRdb lists only in-frame clones, some missing. The table lists 200,000 to 250,000 clones, around 94% of them singletons. The sample was peripheral blood, taken 28 days after the second dose of the MenACWY control vaccine. The receptors were gathered from an adult who received the MenACWY meningococcal vaccine as a control. Both conserved end residues are part of each CDR3. Fields, in order: D gene, J gene, clone size, V gene, CDR3 DNA, CDR3 protein. The D gene is left open where the match is weak. Part of the rows lack a size; the others show once, few, many or a class for expanded clones.

NA TRBJ1-2 NA TRBV28 TGTGCCAGCAGTTTATTCCGGTATGGCTACACCTTC CASSLFRYGYTF
NA TRBJ1-4 NA TRBV7-8 TGTGCCAGCAGCTTAGATCATTCCGCGGCTAATGAAAAACTGTTTTTT CASSLDHSAANEKLFF
TRBD2 TRBJ2-7 NA TRBV5-6 TGTGCCAGCAGCCCCGTTCGGGGGGCCTACGAGCAGTACTTC CASSPVRGAYEQYF
TRBD1 TRBJ1-5 NA TRBV6-1 TGTGCCAGCAGTCAGGACAGGGGCGGAGGGCAGCCCCAGCATTTT CASSQDRGGGQPQHF
NA TRBJ2-7 NA TRBV28 TGTGCCAGGCCAAACAGGGCTTCCTACGAGCAGTACTTC CARPNRASYEQYF
NA TRBJ1-1 once TRBV6-5 TGTGCCAGCAGTTACCTCACCAGGGCTGAAGCTTTCTTT CASSYLTRAEAFF
NA TRBJ2-7 NA TRBV4-1 TGCGCCAGCAGCCAGCCGGGGCCGTACGAGCAGTACTTC CASSQPGPYEQYF
NA TRBJ1-3 NA TRBV6-5 TGTGCCAGCAGTTACTCCCGAAACTCTGGAAACACCATATATTTT CASSYSRNSGNTIYF
TRBD2 TRBJ2-3 NA TRBV27 TGTGCCAGCAGATTTCGGGGAGGGGGCACAGATACGCAGTATTTT CASRFRGGGTDTQYF
TRBD2 TRBJ2-1 NA TRBV25-1 TGTGCCAGCAGTGAATTCGGGGGGACGGGGCTCAATGAGCAGTTCTTC CASSEFGGTGLNEQFF
TRBD2 TRBJ2-7 NA TRBV6-6 TGTGCCAGCCTAGCGGGAGTCGAGCAGTACTTC CASLAGVEQYF
TRBD1 TRBJ2-2 NA TRBV24-1 TGTGCCACCAGTGCACCGACAGGGATGAACACCGGGGAGCTGTTTTTT CATSAPTGMNTGELFF
NA TRBJ2-5 NA TRBV4-2 TGTGCCAGCAGCCCACAGGGGGAGGGGGATTACCAAGAGACCCAGTACTTC CASSPQGEGDYQETQYF
TRBD2 TRBJ2-1 NA TRBV2 TGTGCCAGCAGTGAAGAGGCTAGCGGGCTTGACAATGAGCAGTTCTTC CASSEEASGLDNEQFF
NA TRBJ1-6 NA TRBV4-1 TGCGCCAGCAGCCAAGAATCAGCTTATAATTCACCCCTCCACTTT CASSQESAYNSPLHF
NA TRBJ2-3 NA TRBV6-5 TGTGCCAGTAGACAGGTAGCTAGCACAGATACGCAGTATTTT CASRQVASTDTQYF
TRBD1 TRBJ1-3 NA TRBV6-1 TGTGCCAGCAGTGAATTTTGGGGACAGGGCCGGGACACCATATATTTT CASSEFWGQGRDTIYF
NA TRBJ1-5 NA TRBV6-1 TGTGCCAGCAGTGAGGGGACTTTAAGCAATCAGCCCCAGCATTTT CASSEGTLSNQPQHF
NA TRBJ2-2 NA TRBV5-8 TGTGCCAGCAGCTTGGATGGGGGGCTGTTTTTT CASSLDGGLFF
NA TRBJ1-3 NA TRBV14 TGTGCCAGCAGCCACAGAGATTCGGGAGGAAACACCATATATTTT CASSHRDSGGNTIYF
NA TRBJ2-1 NA TRBV28 TGTGCCAGCAGCCAAATAGGGGTAGGAGACAATGAGCAGTTCTTC CASSQIGVGDNEQFF
TRBD1 TRBJ1-6 NA TRBV18 TGTGCCAGCTCACCACCGACAGGGGCAACCAGTAATTCACCCCTCCACTTT CASSPPTGATSNSPLHF
NA TRBJ2-1 NA TRBV5-1 TGCGCCAGCAGCTTGAGGACGGGGCCTTACAATGAGCAGTTCTTC CASSLRTGPYNEQFF
NA TRBJ2-2 NA TRBV5-1 TGCGCCAGCAGCTTAAGTCTAGCTGAGGGCACCGGGGAGCTGTTTTTT CASSLSLAEGTGELFF
NA TRBJ2-1 NA TRBV5-4 TGTGCCAGCAGCCCCGGCGGTGGCGCGAATTACAATGAGCAGTTCTTC CASSPGGGANYNEQFF
NA TRBJ2-7 NA TRBV15 TGTGCCACCAGCAGAGAAGGAGGGACAGACTCCTACGAGCAGTACTTC CATSREGGTDSYEQYF
TRBD2 TRBJ2-7 NA TRBV6-5 TGTGCCAGCAGAGCCGGGGGGTCCGAGCAGTACTTC CASRAGGSEQYF
NA TRBJ2-7 NA TRBV6-5 TGTGCCAGCAGTCCTCCCGGGACACCTTACGAGCAGTACTTC CASSPPGTPYEQYF
NA TRBJ2-1 NA TRBV11-2 TGTGCCAGCAGCTTGACCCCGGGGGTAACCTACAATGAGCAGTTCTTC CASSLTPGVTYNEQFF
NA TRBJ2-7 NA TRBV21-1 TGTGCCAGCCCAGGGACAGGGAAATCAACAATTAATTACGAGCAGTACTTC CASPGTGKSTINYEQYF
NA TRBJ1-5 NA TRBV7-6 TGTGCCAGCAGCTTAGGGCCCTATCAGCCCCAGCATTTT CASSLGPYQPQHF
TRBD1 TRBJ1-2 NA TRBV12-5 TGTGCTAGTGCTGGGCAGGGGGCGCTGAGTGGCTACACCTTC CASAGQGALSGYTF
NA TRBJ1-2 few TRBV7-2 TGTGCCAGCAGCTTAGAAGGGCCGACGGGAGGCTACACCTTC CASSLEGPTGGYTF
TRBD1 TRBJ1-1 once TRBV3-1/TRBV3-2 TGTGCCAGCAGCCTTTCGGGACAGCTTTCTGCTGAAGCTTTCTTT CASSLSGQLSAEAFF
TRBD2 TRBJ2-5 NA TRBV27 TGTGCCAGCAGTTTCCAGTGGGCGGGAGGCCCCCGGGAGACCCAGTACTTC CASSFQWAGGPRETQYF
NA TRBJ2-1 NA TRBV19 TGTGCCAGTACCAGCCGGGACATCTACAATGAGCAGTTCTTC CASTSRDIYNEQFF
NA TRBJ2-5 NA TRBV5-4 TGTGCCAGCAGCTTGGCACGTGGGACAAAGGGGCAAGAGACCCAGTACTTC CASSLARGTKGQETQYF
TRBD2 TRBJ2-3 NA TRBV24-1 TGTGCCACCAGTGAGCCGGTGGAGGCTAGCGGGAGCCCCACAGATACGCAGTATTTT CATSEPVEASGSPTDTQYF
NA TRBJ1-5 once TRBV29-1 TGCAGCGTTATTACAGGGACATATCAGCCCCAGCATTTT CSVITGTYQPQHF
TRBD2 TRBJ2-7 NA TRBV6-5 TGTGCCAGCGGTACTGGGGGGGGTGAATCCTACGAGCAGTACTTC CASGTGGGESYEQYF
TRBD1 TRBJ1-1 NA TRBV6-5 TGTGCCAGCCGGGACAGGGGGCGGAACACTGAAGCTTTCTTT CASRDRGRNTEAFF
TRBD1 TRBJ1-2 NA TRBV5-1 TGCGCCAGCAGCTTGGGACAGGGTGGTGGCTACACCTTC CASSLGQGGGYTF
TRBD1 TRBJ1-4 NA TRBV15 TGTGCCACCAGGGGTGCACAGGGGATCCATGCAACTAATGAAAAACTGTTTTTT CATRGAQGIHATNEKLFF
NA TRBJ2-3 NA TRBV19 NA CASTSGYSNTDTQYF
NA TRBJ1-3 NA TRBV7-6 TGTGCCAGCAGCCCCCGGGGGGTTGCTGGAAACACCATATATTTT CASSPRGVAGNTIYF
NA TRBJ2-3 NA TRBV30 TGTGCCTCGCACCTATACAGGGTTGGTACAGATACGCAGTATTTT CASHLYRVGTDTQYF
NA TRBJ2-7 NA TRBV7-9 TGTGCCATCTACCGGGAGTCGCCTACCTACGAGCAGTACTTC CAIYRESPTYEQYF
TRBD2 TRBJ2-7 NA TRBV4-1 TGCGCCAGCAGCCAATCGGGAGGGGTGGGATACGAGCAGTACTTC CASSQSGGVGYEQYF
NA TRBJ2-2 NA TRBV12-3/TRBV12-4 TGTGCCAGCAGTTTGTTGGTTACCGGGGAGCTGTTTTTT CASSLLVTGELFF
TRBD1 TRBJ1-1 NA TRBV4-3 TGCGCCAGCAGGGGGACAGGGAACACTGAAGCTTTCTTT CASRGTGNTEAFF
TRBD2 TRBJ2-7 NA TRBV6-5 TGTGCCAGCAGTTACTCACAGACTAGCGGGGGATACGAGCAGTACTTC CASSYSQTSGGYEQYF
TRBD1 TRBJ1-6 NA TRBV28 TGTGCCAGCAGTTTCAAGGACAGGGGGCTTTCACCCCTCCACTTT CASSFKDRGLSPLHF
NA TRBJ1-5 NA TRBV12-3/TRBV12-4 TGTGCCAGCAGGGCGCTCAATCAGCCCCAGCATTTT CASRALNQPQHF
NA TRBJ2-5 NA TRBV20-1 TGCAGTGCCCTCACAGGGGAGACCCAGTACTTC CSALTGETQYF
TRBD1 TRBJ1-6 NA TRBV10-2 TGCGCCAGCAGTGAGGGGACCGGGACAGGGGAATATTCACCCCTCCACTTT CASSEGTGTGEYSPLHF